This TCR beta chain was recorded in a study of Graves' ophthalmopathy and Graves' hyperthyroidism. This clonotype appeared a few times. The sequenced template was RNA, covering the TCR beta CDR3 region. Scientists carried out first-round RT-PCR using HTBI primers and then a second-round multiplex PCR. TCRdb recomputed calls from the multiplex PCR reads with MiXCR, one row per CDR3 protein. The repertoire holds almost 750,000 distinct CDR3 sequences, with approximately 40% as singletons. Every ophthalmopathy donor presented moderate-to-severe activity, CAS ≥3, NOSPECS ≥4 and duration under 3 months. With 5 bases removed from V and 11 bases from J, the gap between germline ends came to 9 bases. The CDR3 loop spans 11 amino acids. Looked up from germline, CDR1 is SEHNR and CDR2 is FQNEAQ (reference sequence).

Sequencing input: peripheral blood. The clonotype originates from an adult man with Graves' ophthalmopathy. The genes are TRBV7-9 and TRBJ2-2; D not resolved. Written as DNA, the CDR3 is TGTGCCAGCAGCCCCGATGTTGAGCTGTTTTTT. It codes for CASSPDVELFF. Full variable domain (outside the CDR3, taken from reference TRBV7-9 and TRBJ2-2): DTGVSQNPRHKITKRGQNVTFRCDPISEHNRLYWYRQTLGQGPEFLTYFQNEAQLEKSRLLSDRFSAERPKGSFSTLEIQRTEQGDSAMYLCASSPDVELFFGEGSRLTVL.